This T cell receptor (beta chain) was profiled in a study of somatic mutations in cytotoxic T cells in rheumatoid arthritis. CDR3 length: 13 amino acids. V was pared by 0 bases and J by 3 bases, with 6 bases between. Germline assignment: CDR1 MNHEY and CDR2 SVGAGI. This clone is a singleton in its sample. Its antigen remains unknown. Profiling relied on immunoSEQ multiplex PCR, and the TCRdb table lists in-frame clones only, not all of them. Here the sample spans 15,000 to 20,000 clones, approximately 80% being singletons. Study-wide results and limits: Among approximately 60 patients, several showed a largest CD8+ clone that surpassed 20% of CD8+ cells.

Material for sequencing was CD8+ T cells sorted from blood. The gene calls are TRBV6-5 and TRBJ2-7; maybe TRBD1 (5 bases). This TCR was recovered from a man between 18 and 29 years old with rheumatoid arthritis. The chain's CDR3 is CASSYSGDYEQYF. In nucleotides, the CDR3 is TGTGCCAGCAGTTACTCAGGGGACTACGAGCAGTACTTC.